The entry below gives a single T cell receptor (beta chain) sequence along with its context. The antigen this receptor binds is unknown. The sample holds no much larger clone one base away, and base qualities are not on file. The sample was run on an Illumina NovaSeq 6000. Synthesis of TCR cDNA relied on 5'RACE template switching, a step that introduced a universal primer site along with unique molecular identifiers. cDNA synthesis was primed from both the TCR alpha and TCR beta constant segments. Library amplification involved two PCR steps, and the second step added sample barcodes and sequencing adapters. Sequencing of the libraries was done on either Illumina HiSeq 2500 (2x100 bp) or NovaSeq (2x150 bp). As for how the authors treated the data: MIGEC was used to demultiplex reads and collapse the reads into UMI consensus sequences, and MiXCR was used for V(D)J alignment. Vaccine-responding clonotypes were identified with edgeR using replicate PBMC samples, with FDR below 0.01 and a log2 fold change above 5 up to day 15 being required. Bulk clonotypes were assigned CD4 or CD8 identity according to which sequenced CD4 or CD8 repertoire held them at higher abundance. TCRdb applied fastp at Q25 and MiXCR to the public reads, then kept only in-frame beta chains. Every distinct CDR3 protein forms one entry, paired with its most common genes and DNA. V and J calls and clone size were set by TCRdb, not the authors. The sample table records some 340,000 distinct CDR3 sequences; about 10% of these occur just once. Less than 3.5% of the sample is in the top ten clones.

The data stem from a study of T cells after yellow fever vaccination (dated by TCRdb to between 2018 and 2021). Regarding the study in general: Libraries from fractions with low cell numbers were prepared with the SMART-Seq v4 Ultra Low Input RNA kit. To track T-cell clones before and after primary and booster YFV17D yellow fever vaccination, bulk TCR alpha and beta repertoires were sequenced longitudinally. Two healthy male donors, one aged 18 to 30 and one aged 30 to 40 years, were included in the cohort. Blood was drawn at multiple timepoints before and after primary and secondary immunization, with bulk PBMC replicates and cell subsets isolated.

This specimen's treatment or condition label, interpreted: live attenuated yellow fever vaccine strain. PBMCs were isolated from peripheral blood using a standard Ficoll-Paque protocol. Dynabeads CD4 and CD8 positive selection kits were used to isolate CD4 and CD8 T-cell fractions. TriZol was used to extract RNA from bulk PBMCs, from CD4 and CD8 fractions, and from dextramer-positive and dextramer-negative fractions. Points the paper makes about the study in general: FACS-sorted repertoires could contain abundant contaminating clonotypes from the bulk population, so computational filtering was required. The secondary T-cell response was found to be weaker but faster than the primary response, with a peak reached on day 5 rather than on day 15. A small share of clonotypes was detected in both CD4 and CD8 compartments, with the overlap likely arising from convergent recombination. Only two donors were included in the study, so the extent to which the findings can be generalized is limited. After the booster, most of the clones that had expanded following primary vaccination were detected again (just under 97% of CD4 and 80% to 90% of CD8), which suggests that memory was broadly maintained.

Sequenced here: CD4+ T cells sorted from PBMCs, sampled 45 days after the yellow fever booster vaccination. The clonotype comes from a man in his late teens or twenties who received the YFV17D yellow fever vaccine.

The base sequence is TGCAGCGTCCGCGAGGGGGCTGGGGCCAACGTCCTGACTTTC. This gives the protein CSVREGAGANVLTF. The chain is assembled from TRBV29-1 and TRBJ2-6; TRBD1 is perhaps the D gene, given 6 matching bases. The CDR3 sequence holds 14 residues, the cysteine and phenylalanine included. CDR3 DNA is the only sequence kept; it has 42 bases, read in frame from the first base. Deletion took 6 bases off V and 2 bases off J, with a span of 11 bases between the germline ends. CDR1 SQVTM and CDR2 ANQGSEA were looked up in the germline V gene.